Detailed here is one T cell receptor beta chain. Individuals aged about 18 to 89 years were recruited from 24 US areas. Within the 2 weeks before study entry, each person in the exposed group met a COVID-19 case. This specimen comes from a study of blood T cell repertoires in COVID-19. Background on the study: Both acute and convalescent COVID-19 samples were obtained from the United States, Italy and Spain.

Profiling relied on immunoSEQ multiplex PCR, and the TCRdb table lists in-frame clones only, not all of them. The sample holds about 350,000 clones; almost 90% are singletons and the top ten take over 0.9%. Germline CDR1 and CDR2: SGHTA and FQGNSA. V lost 2 bases to trimming and J lost 2 bases, with 10 bases between them. The CDR3 covers 14 residues. Sequenced: PBMCs or T cells enriched from blood (not recorded which). This receptor was identified in a woman aged 25-40 years who had been exposed to COVID-19. The rearrangement links TRBV7-2 to TRBJ2-7, with D possibly TRBD1 on 6 matching bases. The CDR3 DNA sequence: TGTGCCAGCAGCTTAAAACAGGGCCCCTACGAGCAGTACTTC. Translating it yields CASSLKQGPYEQYF.